This is a list of T cell receptor beta chains from one sample in a study of T cells in localized non-small cell lung cancer. Sequencing used immunoSEQ multiplex PCR; TCRdb keeps in-frame clones, though not all of them. The sample gives about 11,000 clones, roughly 82% of which show up once; roughly a fifth is in the top ten. Sequenced material: peripheral blood mononuclear cells, taken before any cancer treatment. These receptors were collected from a female donor older than 55 with stage II lung adenocarcinoma. Both conserved end residues are part of each CDR3. The D gene is left open where the match is weak. Size values are once, few and many counts, or a class for expanded clones, and some rows have none.

CDR3nt: TGTGCCAGCAGCCGTAGCGGAGAAGGGAACACCGGGGAGCTGTTTTTT
CDR3aa: CASSRSGEGNTGELFF
v_gene: TRBV4-2
d_gene: NA
j_gene: TRBJ2-2
abundance: NA

CDR3nt: TGTGCCAGCAGCAAAGGAGGGGGATATAGCGGGGGACGCACAGATACGCAGTATTTT
CDR3aa: CASSKGGGYSGGRTDTQYF
v_gene: TRBV7-9
d_gene: TRBD2
j_gene: TRBJ2-3
abundance: NA

CDR3nt: TGTGCCAGCAGAAAATGGGCGGGGGGCCGCACTGAAGCTTTCTTT
CDR3aa: CASRKWAGGRTEAFF
v_gene: TRBV28
d_gene: NA
j_gene: TRBJ1-1
abundance: NA

CDR3nt: TGTGCCAGCAGCCTACGAGGACGGGGGGCCAACACTGAAGCTTTCTTT
CDR3aa: CASSLRGRGANTEAFF
v_gene: TRBV11-2
d_gene: NA
j_gene: TRBJ1-1
abundance: NA

CDR3nt: TGTGCCAGCAGCTTAAACGACCCGGGATTCTATGGCTACACCTTC
CDR3aa: CASSLNDPGFYGYTF
v_gene: TRBV13
d_gene: NA
j_gene: TRBJ1-2
abundance: once

CDR3nt: TGTGCCAGCAGCTTAGAGGGAGCGGGAGGGCCGGTCGGTGAGCAGTTCTTC
CDR3aa: CASSLEGAGGPVGEQFF
v_gene: TRBV11-3
d_gene: TRBD2
j_gene: TRBJ2-1
abundance: NA

CDR3nt: TGTGCCAGCAGCTTGGATGGGAGGGGGTACACCGGGGAGCTGTTTTTT
CDR3aa: CASSLDGRGYTGELFF
v_gene: TRBV5-4
d_gene: NA
j_gene: TRBJ2-2
abundance: NA

CDR3nt: TGTGCCAGCAGAGCTAGGACAAGTGGCTACACCTTC
CDR3aa: CASRARTSGYTF
v_gene: TRBV2
d_gene: NA
j_gene: TRBJ1-2
abundance: NA

CDR3nt: TGTGCCTGGAGGAGGGACAGGGGCTCTGGAAACACCATATATTTT
CDR3aa: CAWRRDRGSGNTIYF
v_gene: TRBV30
d_gene: TRBD1
j_gene: TRBJ1-3
abundance: medium-sized

CDR3nt: TGTGCCACCAGCAGAGCAGGGGAAGGCGGGGAGCTGTTTTTT
CDR3aa: CATSRAGEGGELFF
v_gene: TRBV15
d_gene: NA
j_gene: TRBJ2-2
abundance: NA